The source of this T cell receptor (beta chain) is a study of T cells after somatic rescue of genetic block. Deletions cut 0 bases from V and 5 bases from J, with 21 bases between. This CDR3 has 17 amino acids. CDR1 is SGHNT, CDR2 YYREEE, per germline (reference sequence). This clone was observed once. Clones were read by immunoSEQ multiplex PCR, and TCRdb kept only the in-frame ones, dropping some. The data show over 95,000 clones, over 80% seen once. The material sequenced was peripheral blood mononuclear cells (PBMCs). The gene calls are TRBV5-4 and TRBJ2-7; the D is unclear. The TCR originated in a woman under 30. The CDR3 spells CASSLVVDWLSAHEQYF. The CDR3 bases are TGTGCCAGCAGCTTGGTAGTAGATTGGCTTAGTGCCCACGAGCAGTACTTC.